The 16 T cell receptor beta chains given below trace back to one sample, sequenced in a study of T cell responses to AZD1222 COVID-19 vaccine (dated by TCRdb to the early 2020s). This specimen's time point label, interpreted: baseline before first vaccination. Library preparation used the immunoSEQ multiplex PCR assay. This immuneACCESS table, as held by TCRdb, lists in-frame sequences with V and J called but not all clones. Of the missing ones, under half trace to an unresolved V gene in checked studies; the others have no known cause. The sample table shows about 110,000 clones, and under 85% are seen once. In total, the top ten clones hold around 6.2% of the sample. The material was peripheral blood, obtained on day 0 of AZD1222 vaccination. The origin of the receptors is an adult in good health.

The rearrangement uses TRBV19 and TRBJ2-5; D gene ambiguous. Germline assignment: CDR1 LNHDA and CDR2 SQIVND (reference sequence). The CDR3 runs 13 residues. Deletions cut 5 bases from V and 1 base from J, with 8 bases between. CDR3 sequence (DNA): TGTGCCAGTAGTCTCTCTACCCAAGAGACCCAGTACTTC. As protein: CASSLSTQETQYF.

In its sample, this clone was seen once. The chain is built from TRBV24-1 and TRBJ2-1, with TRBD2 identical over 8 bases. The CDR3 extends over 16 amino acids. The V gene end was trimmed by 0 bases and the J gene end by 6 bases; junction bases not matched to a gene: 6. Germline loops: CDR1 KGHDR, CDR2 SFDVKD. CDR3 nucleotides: TGTGCCACCAGTGATTTGAGGGCGGGGGGCACCAATGAGCAGTTCTTC. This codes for CATSDLRAGGTNEQFF.

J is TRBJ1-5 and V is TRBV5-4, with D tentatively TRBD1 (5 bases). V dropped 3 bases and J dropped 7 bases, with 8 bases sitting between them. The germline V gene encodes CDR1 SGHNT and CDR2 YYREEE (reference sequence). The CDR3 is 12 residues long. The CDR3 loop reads CASSSKGQPQHF. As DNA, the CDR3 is TGTGCCAGCAGCTCTAAGGGGCAGCCCCAGCATTTT.

As DNA, the CDR3 is TGTGCCACCAGCAGAGTGGACAGCAATCAGCCCCAGCATTTT. The encoded protein is CATSRVDSNQPQHF. The rearrangement joins TRBV15 to TRBJ1-5; no definite D call. Trimming shortened V by 1 base and J by 1 base, and 5 bases separated the two germline ends. The CDR3 is 14 residues long. Germline CDR1 and CDR2: LNHNV and YYDKDF (reference sequence).

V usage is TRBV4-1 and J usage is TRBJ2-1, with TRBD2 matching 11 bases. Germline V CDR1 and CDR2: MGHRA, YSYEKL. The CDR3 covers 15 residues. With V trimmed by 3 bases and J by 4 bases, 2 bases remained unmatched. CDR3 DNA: TGCGCCAGCAGCCATTCTAGCGGGGGGTACAATGAGCAGTTCTTC. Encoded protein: CASSHSSGGYNEQFF.

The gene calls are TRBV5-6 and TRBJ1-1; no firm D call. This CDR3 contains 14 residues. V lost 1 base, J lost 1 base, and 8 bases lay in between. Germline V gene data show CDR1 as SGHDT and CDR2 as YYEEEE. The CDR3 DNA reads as TGTGCCAGCAGCTTGTACGAGTGGAACACTGAAGCTTTCTTT. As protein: CASSLYEWNTEAFF.

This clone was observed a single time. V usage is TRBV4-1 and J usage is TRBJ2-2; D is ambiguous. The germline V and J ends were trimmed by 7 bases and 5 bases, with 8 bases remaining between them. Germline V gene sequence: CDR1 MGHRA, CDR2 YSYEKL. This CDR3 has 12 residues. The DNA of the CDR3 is TGCGCCAGCATCGGCCAAACCGGGGAGCTGTTTTTT. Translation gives CASIGQTGELFF.

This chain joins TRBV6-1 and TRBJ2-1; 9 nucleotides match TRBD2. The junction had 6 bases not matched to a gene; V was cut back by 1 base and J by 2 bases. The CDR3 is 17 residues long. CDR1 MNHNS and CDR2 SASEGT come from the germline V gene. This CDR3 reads CASSEGLAETPYNEQFF. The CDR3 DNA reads TGTGCCAGCAGTGAAGGACTAGCGGAGACCCCCTACAATGAGCAGTTCTTC.

This CDR3 is CASSGRGATNEKLFF. Here the CDR3 DNA reads TGTGCCAGCAGCGGCCGGGGGGCAACTAATGAAAAACTGTTTTTT. V and J are TRBV11-2 and TRBJ1-4; maybe TRBD1 (5 bases). Per the germline V gene, CDR1 is SGHAT and CDR2 is FQNNGV. This CDR3 is built from 15 residues. V was shortened by 5 bases and J by 0 bases, with 10 bases between the two germline ends.

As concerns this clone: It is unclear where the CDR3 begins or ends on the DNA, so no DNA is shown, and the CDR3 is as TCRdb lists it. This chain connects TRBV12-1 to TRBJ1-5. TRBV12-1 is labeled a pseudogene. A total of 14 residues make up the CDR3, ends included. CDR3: CASSFAPGTQPQHF.

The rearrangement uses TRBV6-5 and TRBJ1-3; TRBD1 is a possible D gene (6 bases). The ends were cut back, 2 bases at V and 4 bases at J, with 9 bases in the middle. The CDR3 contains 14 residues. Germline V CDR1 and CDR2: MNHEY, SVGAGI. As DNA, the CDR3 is TGTGCCAGCAGTTACCTAGGACAGGGAAACACCATATATTTT. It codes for CASSYLGQGNTIYF.

In DNA, the CDR3 is TGTGCCAGCAGCCTGGTTCACGAGCAGTACTTC. Translating gives CASSLVHEQYF. This rearrangement joins TRBV21-1 to TRBJ2-7. TRBV21-1 has pseudogene status. The CDR3 covers 11 residues.

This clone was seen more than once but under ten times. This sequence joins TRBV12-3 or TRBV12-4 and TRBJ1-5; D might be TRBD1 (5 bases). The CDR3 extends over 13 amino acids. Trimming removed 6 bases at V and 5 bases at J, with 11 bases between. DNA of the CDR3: TGTGCCAGCAGCCCAGGGCGGTATCAGCCCCAGCATTTT. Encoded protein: CASSPGRYQPQHF.

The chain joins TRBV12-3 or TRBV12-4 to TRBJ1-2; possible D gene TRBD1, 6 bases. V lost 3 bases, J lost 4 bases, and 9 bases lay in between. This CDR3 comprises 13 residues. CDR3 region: CASSLRQVYGYTF. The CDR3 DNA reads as TGTGCCAGCAGTTTGAGACAGGTCTATGGCTACACCTTC.

The CDR3 DNA is TGTGCCAGCAGTTTAGGGGGGGCAGGGGCCCTTGTGGCCAAAAACATTCAGTACTTC. This codes for CASSLGGAGALVAKNIQYF. The chain carries TRBV28 and TRBJ2-4; tentative D call: TRBD2 (7 bases). The CDR3 sequence is 19 residues long. The V gene's germline CDR1 is MDHEN and CDR2 SYDVKM. Deletions cut 2 bases from V and 1 base from J, with 21 bases between.

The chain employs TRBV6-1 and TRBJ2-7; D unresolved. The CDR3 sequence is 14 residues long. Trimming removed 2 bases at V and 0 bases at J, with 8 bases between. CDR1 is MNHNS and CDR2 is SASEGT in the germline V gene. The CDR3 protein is CASSERDNSYEQYF. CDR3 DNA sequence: TGTGCCAGCAGTGAAAGGGATAACTCCTACGAGCAGTACTTC.